The rows below give T cell receptor beta chains drawn from one sample of a study of technical replicates of blood from a few donors. TCRdb's table, derived via immunoSEQ multiplex PCR, lists solely in-frame clones and lacks some. This table has around 84,000 clones, just over 90% appearing once. What was sequenced was T cells isolated from PBMCs. These receptors were taken from a human donor in good health. The CDR3 runs from the conserved cysteine through the conserved F or W. Each record gives: J gene, V gene, clone size, D gene, CDR3 protein, CDR3 DNA. The D gene is left open where the match is weak. Size is stated for part of the rows, as once, few or many counts, or as a class when the clone is expanded.

>TRBJ1-2|TRBV30|-|-
CAWSPWGGAGFFYGYTF
TGTGCCTGGAGTCCCTGGGGGGGGGCAGGCTTCTTTTATGGCTACACCTTC
>TRBJ2-3|TRBV15|-|TRBD1
CATSTQTGGPYGDTQYF
TGTGCCACCAGCACCCAGACAGGGGGCCCCTATGGAGATACGCAGTATTTT
>TRBJ1-5|TRBV2|-|-
CASSDRLTQPQHF
TGTGCCAGCAGTGACAGACTTACTCAGCCCCAGCATTTT
>TRBJ2-3|TRBV25-1|-|-
CASNPSGGTDTQYF
TGTGCCAGCAACCCGTCGGGGGGCACAGATACGCAGTATTTT
>TRBJ2-3|TRBV4-1|-|TRBD2
CASSQELAGGSDTQYF
TGCGCCAGCAGCCAAGAACTAGCGGGGGGGTCAGATACGCAGTATTTT
>TRBJ1-1|TRBV29-1|few|TRBD1
CSVPGQGDTEAFF
TGCAGCGTTCCGGGACAGGGGGACACTGAAGCTTTCTTT
>TRBJ2-2|TRBV4-1|-|TRBD2
CASSKDRGAGELFF
TGCGCCAGCAGCAAAGACCGGGGGGCCGGGGAGCTGTTTTTT
>TRBJ2-1|TRBV10-3|-|TRBD1
CAISDAAGGIFNEQFF
TGTGCCATCAGTGATGCCGCAGGGGGTATTTTCAATGAGCAGTTCTTC
>TRBJ2-3|TRBV7-2|-|TRBD2
CASSLVLAGGRADTQYF
TGTGCCAGCAGCTTAGTCCTAGCGGGGGGCCGGGCAGATACGCAGTATTTT
>TRBJ1-6|TRBV15|-|-
CATSRVGVPNSPLHF
TGTGCCACCAGCAGAGTCGGGGTTCCGAATTCACCCCTCCACTTT
>TRBJ2-6|TRBV6-4|-|-
CASSADSQSGANVLTF
TGTGCCAGCAGCGCCGACAGTCAGTCTGGGGCCAACGTCCTGACTTTC
>TRBJ2-1|TRBV10-2|-|-
CASSGGQYNEQFF
TGCGCCAGCAGTGGGGGACAATACAATGAGCAGTTCTTC
>TRBJ2-3|TRBV7-9|-|TRBD2
CASRRERGLSTDTQYF
TGTGCCAGCAGACGGGAGCGGGGGCTTAGCACAGATACGCAGTATTTT
>TRBJ2-7|TRBV10-2|-|TRBD1
CASSGADRSYEQYF
TGCGCCAGCAGTGGCGCGGACAGGTCCTACGAGCAGTACTTC
>TRBJ1-2|TRBV27|-|-
CASSLGLGTPNNYGYTF
TGTGCCAGCAGTTTAGGCCTCGGGACACCTAATAACTATGGCTACACCTTC
>TRBJ2-7|TRBV10-1|few|TRBD2
CASSVGTSYEQYF
TGCGCCAGCAGTGTAGGGACTAGCTACGAGCAGTACTTC
>TRBJ2-7|TRBV6-5|-|TRBD2
CASYNSGSYEQYF
TGTGCCAGCTATAATAGCGGGAGCTACGAGCAGTACTTC
>TRBJ2-1|TRBV11-2|-|-
CASSSTVGGEQFF
TGTGCCAGCAGCTCAACCGTGGGGGGTGAGCAGTTCTTC
>TRBJ2-7|TRBV5-1|-|-
CASSLTDLSYEQYF
TGCGCCAGCAGCTTAACAGACCTCTCCTACGAGCAGTACTTC
>TRBJ2-7|TRBV7-6|-|-
CATSWGDDSYEQYF
TGTGCCACCTCCTGGGGGGACGACTCCTACGAGCAGTACTTC
>TRBJ1-1|TRBV9|few|-
CASSVDRNTEAFF
TGTGCCAGCAGCGTAGACAGAAACACTGAAGCTTTCTTT
>TRBJ2-1|TRBV5-1|-|TRBD2
CASSNSGGPYNEQFF
TGCGCCAGCAGCAATAGCGGGGGACCATACAATGAGCAGTTCTTC
>TRBJ1-1|TRBV7-9|-|-
CASSFVETTEAFF
TGTGCCAGCAGCTTCGTAGAAACCACTGAAGCTTTCTTT
>TRBJ1-6|TRBV9|-|-
CASSVGGQDNSPLHF
TGTGCCAGCAGCGTAGGGGGACAAGATAATTCACCCCTCCACTTT
>TRBJ1-5|TRBV19|-|-
CASSGHNQPQHF
TGTGCCAGTAGTGGGCATAACCAGCCCCAGCATTTT
>TRBJ2-7|TRBV27|-|TRBD1
CASSTRGPHEQYF
TGTGCCAGCAGTACCAGGGGGCCCCACGAGCAGTACTTC
>TRBJ2-4|TRBV5-1|-|-
CASSWSGKNIQYF
TGCGCCAGCAGCTGGAGTGGCAAAAACATTCAGTACTTC
>TRBJ1-1|TRBV5-1|few|TRBD1
CASSRGTGGLNTEAFF
TGCGCCAGCAGCCGGGGGACAGGCGGTTTGAACACTGAAGCTTTCTTT
>TRBJ2-7|TRBV2|-|-
CASKLFYEQYF
TGTGCCAGCAAACTGTTCTACGAGCAGTACTTC
>TRBJ2-2|TRBV7-9|-|-
CASRRLLNTGELFF
TGTGCCTCTAGGCGGCTACTGAACACCGGGGAGCTGTTTTTT
>TRBJ1-1|TRBV14|few|-
CASSQESGWEEEYTEAFF
TGTGCCAGCAGCCAAGAATCGGGATGGGAAGAGGAATACACTGAAGCTTTCTTT
>TRBJ2-3|TRBV4-1|-|TRBD1
CASSWTGVTDTQYF
TGCGCCAGCAGCTGGACAGGGGTAACAGATACGCAGTATTTT
>TRBJ2-5|TRBV2|once|TRBD1
CASSGGQDLQETQYF
TGTGCCAGCAGTGGGGGACAGGACCTCCAAGAGACCCAGTACTTC
>TRBJ2-3|TRBV27|once|-
CASSLTGQSTDTQYF
TGTGCCAGCAGCCTGACAGGCCAAAGCACAGATACGCAGTATTTT
>TRBJ2-5|TRBV5-1|-|-
CASPGIPGEETQYF
TGCGCCAGCCCGGGAATACCAGGGGAAGAGACCCAGTACTTC
>TRBJ1-1|TRBV28|once|TRBD1
CASIQTGGNTEAFF
TGTGCCAGCATTCAGACAGGGGGTAACACTGAAGCTTTCTTT
>TRBJ2-1|TRBV19|once|-
CASRGLAAKEQFF
TGTGCCAGTAGGGGGCTGGCGGCCAAGGAGCAGTTCTTC
>TRBJ1-6|TRBV9|-|TRBD1
CASSLQGNSPLHF
TGTGCCAGCAGCTTACAGGGGAATTCACCCCTCCACTTT
>TRBJ1-2|TRBV30|-|TRBD1
CAWRINRGDGYTF
TGTGCCTGGAGAATAAACAGGGGGGATGGCTACACCTTC
>TRBJ1-2|TRBV28|once|-
CASSQVRLGPYGYTF
TGTGCCAGCAGTCAGGTCCGCTTGGGGCCCTATGGCTACACCTTC
>TRBJ1-1|TRBV4-1|-|-
CASSQEGGTEAFF
TGCGCCAGCAGCCAAGAGGGAGGCACTGAAGCTTTCTTT
>TRBJ1-1|TRBV19|-|-
CASSVHWTDIEAFF
TGTGCCAGTAGTGTCCACTGGACAGATATTGAAGCTTTCTTT
>TRBJ2-7|TRBV5-5|-|TRBD1
CASSSTGDEQYF
TGTGCCAGCAGCTCCACAGGGGACGAGCAGTACTTC
>TRBJ2-7|TRBV2|-|-
CASSPTPRVSYEQYF
TGTGCCAGCAGTCCCACGCCCAGGGTGAGCTACGAGCAGTACTTC
>TRBJ1-1|TRBV5-1|-|TRBD1
CASSFSHPDRPNTEAFF
TGCGCCAGCAGCTTTTCCCATCCGGACAGGCCGAACACTGAAGCTTTCTTT
>TRBJ1-5|TRBV19|-|-
CASSIDRGKTGSNQPQHF
TGTGCCAGTAGTATAGACAGGGGAAAAACGGGGAGCAATCAGCCCCAGCATTTT
>TRBJ1-3|TRBV11-2|-|-
CASSPRGAPGNTIYF
TGTGCCAGCAGCCCCCGGGGGGCACCTGGAAACACCATATATTTT
>TRBJ1-5|TRBV23-1|once|-
CASSQRVRGGRGNQPQHF
TGCGCCAGCAGTCAAAGGGTTAGGGGGGGGCGAGGCAATCAGCCCCAGCATTTT
>TRBJ2-2|TRBV9|-|-
CASSAGPPRDTGELFF
TGTGCCAGCAGCGCCGGTCCCCCACGGGACACCGGGGAGCTGTTTTTT
>TRBJ2-7|TRBV4-2|-|TRBD1
CASSQARTGTYEQYF
TGTGCCAGCAGCCAAGCAAGGACAGGGACCTACGAGCAGTACTTC
>TRBJ1-5|TRBV30|-|-
CAWSVRHGQPQHF
TGTGCCTGGAGTGTACGCCACGGTCAGCCCCAGCATTTT
>TRBJ2-7|TRBV28|-|TRBD2
CASTYGGASGTYEQYF
TGTGCCAGCACCTATGGCGGGGCTAGCGGGACCTACGAGCAGTACTTC
>TRBJ2-7|TRBV6-1|-|-
CASSDPGEREQYF
TGTGCCAGCAGTGATCCGGGGGAGCGTGAGCAGTACTTC
>TRBJ2-1|TRBV7-2|once|-
CASSPLLEQFF
TGTGCCAGCAGCCCCCTCTTGGAGCAGTTCTTC